This T cell receptor beta chain emerged from a study of blood T cell repertoires in COVID-19. Study context: T cells, B-cell-depleted T cells, or PBMCs supplied cDNA or gDNA.

The authors' processing: Reference gene primer amplification gave nucleated cell count estimates. Repertoires were generated with immunoSEQ multiplex PCR, while TCRdb's copy carries only in-frame clones and drops some. From that table come the V and J calls and clone size; the DNA was used to work out D and trimming. This repertoire shows about 150,000 clones, around three quarters found once; its top ten account for 15% to 20%. Germline assignment: CDR1 MNHEY and CDR2 SVGAGI. V gave up 6 bases and J gave up 7 bases, with 12 bases separating them. This CDR3 spans 12 amino acids. Participants were placed into cohorts based on the clinical history they reported. The sample holds one count of this clone.

The rearrangement joins TRBV6-5 to TRBJ1-1; the D is unclear. This receptor was identified in a woman aged 70-85 years in a cohort exposed to, infected with or recovered from COVID-19 (not recorded which). Input material: PBMCs or T cells enriched from blood (not recorded which). The CDR3 region is CASRSTRGEAFF. DNA for the CDR3: TGTGCCAGCAGGTCTACCCGGGGTGAAGCTTTCTTT.